This T cell receptor beta chain comes out of a study of CD8+ T cells in alopecia areata. Background on the study: Administration of oral tofacitinib to treated patients was at 5 to 10 mg twice daily.

A word on this clone: Its target is not known.

Notes on the study in general: Sequence data from scalp samples additionally include resident alphabeta T cells of normal skin. Tofacitinib significantly reduced both scalp clonality and expanded CD8+ clones among the top 100.

Sample treatment: oral pan-JAK inhibitor, 5-10 mg twice daily. Specimens obtained from alopecia areata patients comprised lesional scalp punch biopsies and peripheral blood. The CDR3 length is 14 residues. Trimming took 0 bases from V and 6 from J, leaving 15 bases between them. Germline V CDR1 and CDR2: GTSNPN, SVGIG (reference sequence). Sequencing relied on a cDNA template that was reverse transcribed from extracted RNA. The data were produced by immunoSEQ multiplex PCR, yet TCRdb's version contains in-frame clones alone and is incomplete. The sample records around 110,000 clones, 65% to 85% being singletons.

Here the sequenced sample was CD8+ T cells sorted from blood, taken at week 24, from a patient treated with tofacitinib. This chain joins TRBV30 and TRBJ2-7, with D possibly matching TRBD2 (7 bases). This clonotype was sampled from a human donor with alopecia areata. The CDR3 sequence: CAWSVGGVGSEQYF. Here the CDR3 DNA reads TGTGCCTGGAGTGTAGGGGGGGTAGGGTCCGAGCAGTACTTC.